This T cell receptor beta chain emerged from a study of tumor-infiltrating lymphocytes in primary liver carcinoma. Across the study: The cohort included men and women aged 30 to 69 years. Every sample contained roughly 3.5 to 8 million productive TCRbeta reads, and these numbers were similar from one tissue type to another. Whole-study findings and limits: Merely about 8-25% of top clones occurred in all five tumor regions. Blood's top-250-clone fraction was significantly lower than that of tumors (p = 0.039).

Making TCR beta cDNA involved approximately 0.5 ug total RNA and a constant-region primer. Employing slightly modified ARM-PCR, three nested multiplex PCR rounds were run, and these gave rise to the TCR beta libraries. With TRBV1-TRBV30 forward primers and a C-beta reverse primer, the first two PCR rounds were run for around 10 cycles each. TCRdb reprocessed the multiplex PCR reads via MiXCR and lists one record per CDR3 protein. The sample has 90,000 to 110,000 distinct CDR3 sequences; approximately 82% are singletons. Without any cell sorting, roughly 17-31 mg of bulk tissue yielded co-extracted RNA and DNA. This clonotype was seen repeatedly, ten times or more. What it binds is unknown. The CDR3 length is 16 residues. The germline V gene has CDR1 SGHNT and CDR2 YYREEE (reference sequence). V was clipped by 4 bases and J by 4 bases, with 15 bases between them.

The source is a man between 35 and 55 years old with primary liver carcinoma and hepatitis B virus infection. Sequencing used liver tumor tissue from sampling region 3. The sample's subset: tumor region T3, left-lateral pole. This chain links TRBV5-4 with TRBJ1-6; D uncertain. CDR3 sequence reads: CASSRSLRSYNSPLHF. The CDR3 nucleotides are TGTGCCAGCAGCCGGTCTCTGCGCTCGTATAATTCACCCCTCCACTTT.